A selection of T cell receptor beta chains follows, all from one sample in a study of yellow fever vaccine responses in identical twins. TCRdb re-derived calls from the RT-PCR reads in MiXCR, one entry per CDR3 protein. Of approximately 6,900 distinct CDR3 sequences detected, around 83% appear once; the ten largest clones hold about 3.4%. The input for sequencing was T cells from blood (PBMCs), unsorted or a sorted subset (not recorded which), taken before or after yellow fever vaccination (not recorded which). These receptors were obtained from a woman between 18 and 29 years old who received the yellow fever vaccine. The CDR3 runs from the conserved cysteine through the conserved F or W. A D gene is named only where the DNA matches it firmly. Clone size is shown for a subset of rows, as once, few, many or a class of expanded clone.

TRBV27	NA	TRBD2	TRBJ2-1	TGTGCCAGCAGTCCACTAGCGGTCGCCTACAATGAGCAGTTCTTC	CASSPLAVAYNEQFF
TRBV29-1	NA	NA	TRBJ2-7	TGCAGCGTAGAGACGGCAATCTACGAGCAGTACTTC	CSVETAIYEQYF
TRBV20-1	NA	TRBD2	TRBJ2-1	TGCAGTGCTCGCCACGGGGGGGATCACAATGAGCAGTTCTTC	CSARHGGDHNEQFF
TRBV6-4	NA	NA	TRBJ2-1	TGTGCCAGCAGTGACTCAGTCGCAAGCTCCTACAATGAGCAGTTCTTC	CASSDSVASSYNEQFF
TRBV4-3	NA	TRBD1	TRBJ2-7	TGCGCCAGCAGCCAAGATCCGGGACAGGGTCAATACGAGCAGTACTTC	CASSQDPGQGQYEQYF
TRBV29-1	once	TRBD1	TRBJ1-2	TGCAGCGTTCCCGGGACAGACCTCTATGGCTACACCTTC	CSVPGTDLYGYTF
TRBV5-1	NA	TRBD2	TRBJ2-1	TGCGCCAGCAGCTTGGACCGGACTAGCGGGGAGGGGTACAATGAGCAGTTCTTC	CASSLDRTSGEGYNEQFF
TRBV11-1	NA	NA	TRBJ2-7	TGTGCCAGCAGCTTTAACGCCCCAGACTCCTACGAGCAGTACTTC	CASSFNAPDSYEQYF
TRBV11-1	NA	NA	TRBJ2-7	TGTGCCAGCAGCTTAAACCTAGCCTACGAGCAGTACTTC	CASSLNLAYEQYF
TRBV20-1	NA	NA	TRBJ2-1	TGCAGTGCTCCCCTGACAGATTACAATGAGCAGTTCTTC	CSAPLTDYNEQFF
TRBV20-1	NA	NA	TRBJ2-7	TGCAGTGCTAGAGCCACAGCGACCCCCGGTAACGAGCAGTACTTC	CSARATATPGNEQYF
TRBV6-4	once	TRBD2	TRBJ2-3	TGTGCCAGCAGTGACGATAGCGGGGGGCTAAGCACAGATACGCAGTATTTT	CASSDDSGGLSTDTQYF
TRBV29-1	NA	TRBD2	TRBJ2-1	TGCAGCGTTGTGGGACTAGCGACTCTCTCCTACAATGAGCAGTTCTTC	CSVVGLATLSYNEQFF
TRBV4-2	NA	TRBD1	TRBJ1-2	TGTGCCAGCAGCCAGGGGACAGGGTCCGACTATGGCTACACCTTC	CASSQGTGSDYGYTF
TRBV11-3	NA	NA	TRBJ2-5	TGTGCCAGCAGCAACCCACAGGGATCCCGGGAGACCCAGTACTTC	CASSNPQGSRETQYF
TRBV13	few	TRBD1	TRBJ2-7	TGTGCCAGCAGGCACAGGGGCGTACCCTCCTACGAGCAGTACTTC	CASRHRGVPSYEQYF
TRBV2	NA	NA	TRBJ2-1	TGTGCCAGCAGCGAAGCGACTTCCTACAATGAGCAGTTCTTC	CASSEATSYNEQFF
TRBV29-1	NA	TRBD2	TRBJ2-1	TGCAGCGACCGAGTAGCGGGTTACAATGAGCAGTTCTTC	CSDRVAGYNEQFF
TRBV2	NA	NA	TRBJ2-7	TGTGCCAGCTTACTATCTGGGACTCTATCCTACGAGCAGTACTTC	CASLLSGTLSYEQYF
TRBV28	NA	TRBD1	TRBJ2-1	TGTGCCAGCAGTTCTGACAGGGCGAGCTCCTACAATGAGCAGTTCTTC	CASSSDRASSYNEQFF
TRBV12-3/TRBV12-4	NA	NA	TRBJ2-7	TGTGCCAGCACGTTTGGTATGGCCGAGCAGTACTTC	CASTFGMAEQYF
TRBV29-1	NA	NA	TRBJ2-1	TGCAGCGTTGATATGACCTCCGACTACAATGAGCAGTTCTTC	CSVDMTSDYNEQFF
TRBV5-6	NA	TRBD1	TRBJ2-2	TGTGCCAGCAGCTCCTGGACAGGGGTAGGGACCGGGGAGCTGTTTTTT	CASSSWTGVGTGELFF
TRBV12-3/TRBV12-4	NA	NA	TRBJ1-6	TGTGCCAGCAGTTTGTGGGGGTCCAATTCACCCCTCCACTTT	CASSLWGSNSPLHF
TRBV12-3/TRBV12-4	NA	TRBD2	TRBJ2-1	TGTGCCAGCAGTGAGGGACTACCGCGCGATGAGCAGTTCTTC	CASSEGLPRDEQFF
TRBV11-1	NA	NA	TRBJ2-1	TGTGCCAGCAGCTTAGCGGAGCTAGCAGGTGAGCAGTTCTTC	CASSLAELAGEQFF
TRBV7-9	NA	NA	TRBJ2-5	TGTGCCAGCAGCCCTTCCGGCGGACCGGTGCCCCAGTACTTC	CASSPSGGPVPQYF
TRBV4-1	NA	NA	TRBJ2-7	TGCGCCAGCAGCCACGCGGCCACCTACGAGCAGTACTTC	CASSHAATYEQYF
TRBV4-3	NA	NA	TRBJ2-7	TGCGCCAGCAGCCAAGAAGGGGGGAGCTCCTACGAGCAGTACTTC	CASSQEGGSSYEQYF
TRBV2	NA	NA	TRBJ2-1	TGTGCCAGCACCGAAGGGGGGGGCCTAGGGAATGAGCAGTTCTTC	CASTEGGGLGNEQFF
TRBV7-9	NA	NA	TRBJ2-2	TGTGCCAGCAGCCCCGCAGGGGCCGGGGAGCTGTTTTTT	CASSPAGAGELFF
TRBV23-1	NA	NA	TRBJ1-2	TGCGCCAGCAGTCAATTGTGGGTGGAAGGGACTTATGGCTACACCTTC	CASSQLWVEGTYGYTF
TRBV7-2	NA	TRBD1	TRBJ2-1	TGTGCCAACGTACAGGGGGCCGGGGATGAGCAGTTCTTC	CANVQGAGDEQFF
TRBV28	few	TRBD1	TRBJ1-5	TGTGCCAGCAGCCCCGGGACAGGGAATCAGCCCCAGCATTTT	CASSPGTGNQPQHF
TRBV10-1	few	TRBD1	TRBJ2-1	TGCGCCAGCAGTGACAGGGGGCACGACAATGAGCAGTTCTTC	CASSDRGHDNEQFF
TRBV29-1	NA	NA	TRBJ1-1	TGCAGCGTTGTGGGGGGGACCGAAGCTTTCTTT	CSVVGGTEAFF
TRBV4-1	once	NA	TRBJ2-5	TGCGCCAGCAGCGGGGAGACCCAGTACTTC	CASSGETQYF